This T cell receptor (beta chain) was captured in a study of cytomegalovirus exposure and HLA in healthy donors. Study-wide background: Researchers previously reported finding 100 million or so unique TCR beta sequences from 170 million or so T cells. Study-wide findings and caveats: Across donors, sequencing depth was assumed by presence/absence analyses to be roughly uniform. TCR beta chain V- and J-gene trimming was linked, in a later analysis, to a missense variant in DCLRE1C.

As for this clone: The target antigen is unknown.

The PCR had 60 Vbeta and 13 Jbeta primers. Per the study methods: A later analysis tallied about 80 million unique TCR beta chains, 8.5 million to 11 million of them shared. Using immunoSEQ multiplex PCR, the repertoire was profiled, and TCRdb retains in-frame clones only, with some absent. That table supplies the V and J calls and clone size; D and trimming were determined from the DNA. The sample consists of more than 110,000 clones, roughly 83% of them appearing once. The V gene's germline CDR1 is SGHNT and CDR2 YYREEE (reference sequence). The CDR3 has 15 residues. V gave up 0 bases and J gave up 2 bases, with 6 bases separating them.

The TCR originated in a female donor in good health and CMV-seronegative. The chain couples TRBV5-4 to TRBJ2-6, with a tentative D call TRBD1 (6 bases). The sequenced sample consisted of PBMCs. The CDR3 is CASSLGGPGANVLTF. The CDR3 coding sequence is TGTGCCAGCAGCTTGGGGGGGCCTGGGGCCAACGTCCTGACTTTC.